The 22 T cell receptor beta chains below all came from one sample that was sequenced in a study of blood T cells in healthy people across ages (dated by TCRdb to about 2015). The library was produced with 5' RACE. The sample was run on an Illumina HiSeq 2500. A second about 7 to 11 cycle PCR used a sample-barcoded 5' primer and a J-beta primer mix. TCRdb itself trimmed the public reads at Q25 with fastp, ran MiXCR and retained productive beta chains. Entries that share a CDR3 protein sequence are merged under the most common genes and DNA. The sample yields around 1,500,000 distinct CDR3 sequences; under 30% were counted once. The ten most abundant clones make up about 8% of the sample. The sequenced sample consisted of blood. The source is a woman in her thirties in good health.

Only a few counts were recorded for this clonotype. Its ends do not fully match the called genes, so a read error is possible. V and J are TRBV7-2 and TRBJ1-5, with D unclear. This CDR3 is 15 amino acids long. Germline V gene sequence: CDR1 SGHTA, CDR2 FQGNSA. CDR3 in amino acids: CAISWTESGDQPQHF. CDR3 bases: TGTGCCATCAGCTGGACGGAGTCCGGAGATCAGCCCCAGCATTTT.

Many counts were recorded for this clonotype. This chain joins TRBV12-3 or TRBV12-4 and TRBJ2-4; 7 bases are shared with TRBD2. J lost 6 bases, V lost 6 bases, and 8 bases had no gene match. The CDR3 is made up of 14 amino acids. DNA for the CDR3: TGTGCCAGCAGATCCGGACTAGGCCGAAACATTCAGTACTTC. It specifies CASRSGLGRNIQYF.

A remark on this clonotype: This could be a read error, since a much larger clone is one nucleotide away. The gene calls are TRBV7-2 and TRBJ1-4, with 7 bases that match TRBD1. The germline V gene has CDR1 SGHTA and CDR2 FQGNSA. Trimming at V came to 7 bases and at J to 8 bases, leaving 16 bases not matched to a gene. This CDR3 is 16 amino acids long. The CDR3 DNA reads TGTGCCAGCAAACGGACCCCATCAGGGGGACGCGAAAAACTGTTTTTT. As protein: CASKRTPSGGREKLFF.

A few counts support this clonotype. The CDR3 DNA reads as TGTGCCAGCAGTTGGGTAACAGGTGGAACTCGCGAGCAGTACTTC. It encodes CASSWVTGGTREQYF. This chain links TRBV6-6 with TRBJ2-7; a weak D match, TRBD1 (5 bases). Germline V lookup: CDR1 MNHNY, CDR2 SVGAGI (reference sequence). This CDR3 contains 15 residues. V was pared by 4 bases and J by 6 bases, with 19 bases between.

The table lists this clonotype with many counts. This chain uses TRBV10-3 with TRBJ2-5; D is possibly TRBD2 (5 bases). Trimming shortened V by 0 bases and J by 7 bases, and 6 bases separated the two germline ends. This CDR3 contains 12 residues. Germline V lookup: CDR1 ENHRY, CDR2 SYGVKD. CDR3 nucleotide sequence: TGTGCCATCAGTGAGTCGGAGGTGACCCAGTACTTC. Amino acid sequence: CAISESEVTQYF.

In the case of this clonotype: Being one base from a much bigger clone, this may be a read error. The gene calls are TRBV7-2 and TRBJ2-6; D is possibly TRBD1 or TRBD2 (6 bases each). Germline CDR1 is SGHTA and CDR2 is FQGNSA. CDR3 length equals 15 residues. The CDR3 bases are TGTGCCAGCAGCTTCGGGGGCTCTGGGGCCAACGTCCGGACTTTC. Translated, it gives CASSFGGSGANVRTF.

This rearrangement joins TRBV9 to TRBJ1-1, with D uncertain. Germline V gives CDR1 SGDLS, CDR2 YYNGEE. The CDR3 spans 14 residues. Trimming took 0 bases from V and 6 from J, leaving 12 bases between them. CDR3 protein: CASSVATGMAEAFF. CDR3 sequence (DNA): TGTGCCAGCAGCGTAGCTACGGGGATGGCTGAAGCTTTCTTT.

A few counts support this clonotype. The rearrangement joins TRBV20-1 to TRBJ1-5; D may be TRBD1 (5 bases). V lost 5 bases, J lost 6 bases, and 8 bases lay in between. This CDR3 region has 11 residues. The germline V gene has CDR1 DFQATT and CDR2 SNEGSKA (reference sequence). CDR3 sequence: CSAQGSQPQHF. The CDR3 nucleotides read TGCAGTGCTCAGGGCTCTCAGCCCCAGCATTTT.

This clonotype was seen ten or more times. CDR3 DNA: TGTGCCAGCAGCCCCTGGGCTAGCGGGGCTGGGGGGGAGACCCAGTACTTC. Its protein is CASSPWASGAGGETQYF. The chain is built from TRBV7-2 and TRBJ2-5, with 9 nucleotides matching TRBD2. V shed 5 bases, J shed 5 bases, and the junction held 15 bases outside the gene matches. Germline CDR1 reads SGHTA; CDR2 reads FQGNSA. This CDR3 comprises 17 residues.

The chain has TRBV29-1 and TRBJ1-2; D is undetermined. Germline-derived CDR1 and CDR2 are SQVTM and ANQGSEA. V lost 0 bases, J lost 6 bases, and 11 bases lay in between. The CDR3 runs to 13 residues. CDR3 DNA: TGCAGCGTTGAAGATCCCCAGGCCCATGGCTACACCTTC. Protein product: CSVEDPQAHGYTF.

This chain connects TRBV6-4 to TRBJ1-2; the D is unclear. The V gene lost 5 bases and the J gene lost 4 bases, with 11 bases spanning the gap. Per the germline V gene, CDR1 is MRHNA and CDR2 is SNTAGT. This CDR3 contains 13 residues. CDR3 nucleotides: TGTGCCAGCAGTAGGCGGTATGTCTATGGCTACACCTTC. It yields the protein CASSRRYVYGYTF.

This clonotype was detected many times. This chain connects TRBV20-1 to TRBJ2-7; D may be TRBD1 (7 bases). CDR1 and CDR2 (germline): DFQATT, SNEGSKA (reference sequence). V gave up 1 base and J gave up 1 base, with 14 bases separating them. The length of the CDR3 is 15 residues. In DNA, the CDR3 is TGCAGTGCTAGAGGGAGGGCAGGGGGGTCCTACGAGCAGTACTTC. Protein sequence: CSARGRAGGSYEQYF.

On this clonotype: Compared with germline, one end of the junction differs, possibly owing to a read error. The CDR3 region has the DNA TGTGCCGGCAGCGTAGGGATAGGGGCCTATGGCTACACCTTC. It translates to CAGSVGIGAYGYTF. The chain has TRBV9 and TRBJ1-2, with a weak D call TRBD1 (5 bases). In germline, CDR1 is SGDLS, CDR2 YYNGEE. CDR3 length: 14 amino acids.

This clonotype was detected ten times or more. CDR3 region: CASSPSYPETQYF. CDR3 DNA sequence: TGCGCCAGCAGCCCATCTTATCCGGAGACGCAGTATTTT. The chain links TRBV4-3 to TRBJ2-3; D gene unclear. Germline V CDR1 and CDR2: LGHNA, YSLEER. The germline V and J ends were trimmed by 4 bases and 9 bases, with 14 bases remaining between them. This CDR3 contains 13 residues.

The chain joins TRBV5-1 to TRBJ2-2, with D perhaps matching TRBD2 (6 bases). Germline V gene data show CDR1 as SGHRS and CDR2 as YFSETQ. The V and J ends lost 5 bases and 1 base respectively, with 12 bases between them. This CDR3 has 15 residues. In nucleotides, the CDR3 is TGCGCCAGCAGGCGCGGGACTCAGAACACCGGGGAGCTGTTTTTT. Translated, it gives CASRRGTQNTGELFF.

V and J are TRBV20-1 and TRBJ2-3; TRBD2 agrees at 11 bases. Germline values: CDR1 DFQATT, CDR2 SNEGSKA (reference sequence). The CDR3 is made up of 17 amino acids. V was clipped by 6 bases and J by 3 bases; unmatched bases: 14. The CDR3 reads CSAHILAGVHLTDTQYF. CDR3 bases: TGCAGTGCCCACATACTAGCGGGGGTTCACCTAACAGATACGCAGTATTTT.

This sequence joins TRBV20-1 and TRBJ2-1; D remains unclear. The CDR3 extends over 15 amino acids. The V end lost 0 bases, the J end lost 6 bases, and 15 bases lay between the germline ends. Germline V lookup: CDR1 DFQATT, CDR2 SNEGSKA (reference sequence). The CDR3 reads CSARDRAGPLNEQFF. The DNA for the CDR3 is TGCAGTGCTAGAGATCGGGCTGGTCCCCTCAATGAGCAGTTCTTC.

This clonotype was counted between two and nine times. The chain recombines TRBV12-3 or TRBV12-4 with TRBJ2-2; TRBD1 agrees at 9 bases. Trimming at V came to 7 bases and at J to 7 bases, leaving 10 bases not matched to a gene. There are 15 residues in the CDR3. The CDR3: CASNLRDRVNGELFF. The CDR3 coding sequence is TGTGCCAGCAATCTCCGGGACAGGGTAAACGGGGAGCTGTTTTTT.

There are a few counts of this clonotype. This rearrangement joins TRBV12-5 to TRBJ2-7; TRBD1 matches at 8 bases. Germline loops: CDR1 LGHNT, CDR2 FRNRAP. There are 13 residues in the CDR3. J was trimmed by 6 bases and V by 1 base; bases with no gene match: 2. The CDR3: CASGLGQGFEQYF. The CDR3 nucleotides read TGTGCTAGTGGTTTGGGACAGGGGTTCGAGCAGTACTTC.

This chain connects TRBV9 to TRBJ2-5; 9 bases match TRBD2. Germline V gene sequence: CDR1 SGDLS, CDR2 YYNGEE. The CDR3 covers 14 residues. V shed 9 bases and J 5 bases; nucleotides not matched to a gene: 11. The CDR3 bases are TGTGCCACCCCTTGGCGGGAGGGAGATGAGACCCAGTACTTC. This gives the protein CATPWREGDETQYF.

This clonotype has a count of ten or more. CDR3 in DNA: TGTGCCAGCAGCTTAGGTTTGTCCGGGCCAGGTGAAAAACTGTTTTTT. It is translated as CASSLGLSGPGEKLFF. This chain joins TRBV7-2 and TRBJ1-4; no definite D call. Trimming cost V 1 base and J 7 bases, with 16 bases left between them. The CDR3 runs 16 residues. Germline V gene lookup returns CDR1 SGHTA and CDR2 FQGNSA.

This clonotype occurred a few times. The germline gene is not matched at one end of the junction; a read error may be the cause. The rearrangement uses TRBV20-1 and TRBJ2-7; a possible D gene is TRBD2 (6 bases). Germline CDR1 reads DFQATT; CDR2 reads SNEGSKA (reference sequence). This CDR3 has 14 residues. In DNA, the CDR3 is TGCAGCGCTAGAGGGGTGGGAGGATACTACGAGCAGTACTTC. Protein sequence: CSARGVGGYYEQYF.